The 18 T cell receptor beta chains given below trace back to one sample, sequenced in a study of CD8 T cells in ankylosing spondylitis. One entry per CDR3 protein, called by TCRdb with MiXCR from the 5' RACE reads. The sample lists roughly 180,000 distinct CDR3 sequences; roughly 13% were seen once. Source material: blood, either unsorted or a sorted T cell fraction (not recorded which). These receptors all come from a female donor with ankylosing spondylitis or in good health (not recorded which).

The chain recombines TRBV12-3 or TRBV12-4 with TRBJ2-1, with TRBD1 as a possible D gene (5 bases). Trimming pared 3 bases from V and 0 bases from J, leaving 9 bases between. This CDR3 has 15 residues. The CDR3 sequence is CASSFGAGSYNEQFF. In DNA form, the CDR3 reads TGTGCCAGCAGTTTTGGGGCCGGCTCCTACAATGAGCAGTTCTTC.

This clonotype occurred a few times. The V call is TRBV30, the J call TRBJ1-5; D is ambiguous. V was clipped by 5 bases and J by 7 bases, with 18 bases between them. Germline V gives CDR1 GTSNPN, CDR2 SVGIG (reference sequence). This CDR3 has 14 residues. The CDR3 reads CAWSMQEVGQPQHF. The CDR3 DNA reads TGTGCCTGGTCGATGCAAGAGGTGGGGCAGCCCCAGCATTTT.

In this sample, this clonotype turned up a few times. The V and J genes are TRBV11-1 and TRBJ2-7; 9 bases agree with TRBD2. Losses at the gene ends were 2 bases for V and 4 bases for J; bases not matched to a gene: 21. The CDR3 has 20 residues. CDR1 and CDR2 from the germline V gene are SGHAT and FQDESV (reference sequence). In DNA form, the CDR3 reads TGTGCCAGCAGCTTAATGGAGATTAGCGGGAGTACGGGTCTAGGGTACGAGCAGTACTTC. As protein: CASSLMEISGSTGLGYEQYF.

This clonotype was counted at least ten times. V usage is TRBV12-3 or TRBV12-4 and J usage is TRBJ2-1; 9 bases map to TRBD2. With 1 base clipped from V and 9 bases from J, the junction kept 7 bases outside the gene matches. The CDR3 totals 15 residues. The CDR3 sequence is CASSLGSGSYGEQFF. CDR3 sequence (DNA): TGTGCCAGCAGTTTAGGTAGCGGGAGCTATGGTGAGCAGTTCTTC.

This clonotype was seen more than once but under ten times. The genes are TRBV23-1 and TRBJ2-2; tentative D call: TRBD2 (5 bases). TRBV23-1 belongs to the ORF category, with a function that is uncertain. V shed 0 bases and J shed 1 base, with 6 bases lying between them. There are 15 residues in the CDR3. The CDR3 DNA is TGCGCCAGCAGTCAATCCGGGGAGAACACCGGGGAGCTGTTTTTT. Residues: CASSQSGENTGELFF.

As concerns this clonotype: A much larger clone differs from this one at a single base, so this may be a read error. The chain recombines TRBV28 with TRBJ2-3; 16 nucleotides line up with TRBD2. The CDR3 is 19 residues long. Germline CDR1 MDHEN, CDR2 SYDVKM. The CDR3 loop reads CAGSSPGLAGGLGTDTQYF. The CDR3 DNA reads TGTGCCGGCAGTTCCCCGGGACTAGCGGGAGGGCTCGGCACAGATACGCAGTATTTT.

This clonotype was picked up many times. This chain's CDR3 is CASGVMDFQPQHF. In DNA, the CDR3 is TGTGCCAGCGGGGTAATGGATTTTCAGCCCCAGCATTTT. The rearrangement joins TRBV12-3 or TRBV12-4 to TRBJ1-5; the D is unclear. The germline V and J ends were trimmed by 8 bases and 6 bases, with 14 bases remaining between them. This CDR3 is built from 13 residues.

This clonotype was seen many times. This chain joins TRBV6-5 and TRBJ2-1, with 7 positions matching TRBD2. The CDR3 totals 17 residues. The germline CDR1 and CDR2 sequences are MNHEY and SVGAGI. Germline trimming cut 2 bases from V and 7 bases from J; bases unmatched to any gene: 14. DNA for the CDR3: TGTGCCAGCAGTTACATGTGGGAGGGGCCCGGTTCGAATGAGCAGTTCTTC. Its translation is CASSYMWEGPGSNEQFF.

V and J are TRBV7-6 and TRBJ2-3, with 14 bases identical to TRBD2. J was trimmed by 4 bases and V by 3 bases; bases with no gene match: 12. Germline CDR1 reads SGHVS; CDR2 reads FNYEAQ. The length of the CDR3 is 19 residues. CDR3 sequence (DNA): TGTGCCAGCAGCTTCCTCCCGAGGGGACTAGCGGGAGTGGCAGATACGCAGTATTTT. This gives the protein CASSFLPRGLAGVADTQYF.

This chain connects TRBV30 to TRBJ2-5, with TRBD2 matching over 8 bases. The CDR3 totals 12 residues. In germline, CDR1 is GTSNPN, CDR2 SVGIG (reference sequence). V lost 3 bases, J lost 9 bases, and 6 bases stayed unmatched. As DNA, the CDR3 is TGTGCCTGGAGGCGGGAGGTTGAGCCCCAGTACTTC. It codes for CAWRREVEPQYF.

This clonotype was seen repeatedly, ten times or more. This rearrangement joins TRBV29-1 to TRBJ1-3; weak D call: TRBD1 (5 bases). CDR1 is SQVTM, CDR2 ANQGSEA, per germline. The CDR3 runs 15 residues. Between the trimmed V and J ends, which lost 7 bases and 0 bases, there was a span of 16 bases. CDR3: CSAAGTPDSGNTIYF. CDR3 nucleotides: TGCAGCGCTGCGGGGACTCCGGACTCTGGAAACACCATATATTTT.

This clonotype appeared many times. This chain joins TRBV5-6 and TRBJ2-3; D remains ambiguous. V lost 4 bases, J lost 5 bases, and 8 bases lay in between. Per the germline V gene, CDR1 is SGHDT and CDR2 is YYEEEE. The CDR3 spans 12 residues. As DNA, the CDR3 is TGTGCCAGCAGCCTTTGGGAAGATACGCAGTATTTT. Translating gives CASSLWEDTQYF.

As concerns this clonotype: A much larger clone sits a single nucleotide away, making a read error possible. This rearrangement joins TRBV20-1 to TRBJ2-1; D ambiguous. This CDR3 has 14 residues. Trimming took off 5 bases at V and 0 bases at J, with 11 bases between the two ends. Germline assignment: CDR1 DFQATT and CDR2 SNEGSKA (reference sequence). CDR3 in amino acids: CSAGPGSSYNEQFF. The CDR3 coding sequence is TGCAGTGCTGGCCCCGGAAGCTCCTACAATGAGCAGTTCTTC.

This clonotype was observed many times. The V call is TRBV7-9, the J call TRBJ1-1; perhaps TRBD1 as D (5 bases). Trimming pared 3 bases from V and 1 base from J, leaving 6 bases between. The CDR3 extends over 13 amino acids. The germline gives CDR1 SEHNR, CDR2 FQNEAQ (reference sequence). The CDR3 here is CASSLTANTEAFF. DNA of the CDR3: TGTGCCAGCAGCTTGACAGCGAACACTGAAGCTTTCTTT.

This clonotype was seen many times. The V gene is TRBV20-1, the J gene TRBJ2-7; TRBD2 might be the D (6 bases). The V gene's germline CDR1 is DFQATT and CDR2 SNEGSKA (reference sequence). CDR3 length equals 15 residues. The V and J ends lost 3 bases and 4 bases respectively, with 19 bases between them. CDR3 region: CSASSVPGLPYEQYF. For the CDR3, the DNA is TGCAGTGCTAGCTCGGTGCCGGGACTCCCTTACGAGCAGTACTTC.

This clonotype was observed at least ten times. The rearrangement joins TRBV7-9 to TRBJ2-3; 8 nucleotides align to TRBD2. V was clipped by 6 bases and J by 0 bases; unmatched bases: 8. In germline, CDR1 is SEHNR, CDR2 FQNEAQ (reference sequence). The CDR3 is 16 amino acids. CDR3 sequence (DNA): TGTGCCAGCAGGCGGACTAGCCCCTCAAGCACAGATACGCAGTATTTT. Translation: CASRRTSPSSTDTQYF. Full variable domain (missing parts from reference TRBV7-9 and TRBJ2-3): DTGVSQNPRHKITKRGQNVTFRCDPISEHNRLYWYRQTLGQGPEFLTYFQNEAQLEKSRLLSDRFSAERPKGSFSTLEIQRTEQGDSAMYLCASRRTSPSSTDTQYFGPGTRLTVL.

This clonotype was seen many times. This sequence joins TRBV7-8 and TRBJ1-6; 10 nucleotides align to TRBD1. CDR3 length: 16 residues. V was clipped by 4 bases and J by 7 bases; unmatched bases: 7. The germline V gene encodes CDR1 SGHVS and CDR2 FQNEAQ. DNA of the CDR3: TGTGCCAGCAGCTCGTCCCGGGACAGGGGCAATTCACCCCTCCACTTT. Amino acid sequence: CASSSSRDRGNSPLHF.

This clonotype has at least ten counts. The chain links TRBV2 to TRBJ2-7; D is unclear. The V gene lost 5 bases and the J gene lost 3 bases, with 8 bases spanning the gap. The CDR3 runs to 12 residues. In germline, CDR1 is SNHLY, CDR2 FYNNEI. This chain's CDR3 is CASSTPNYEQYF. CDR3 nucleotide sequence: TGTGCCAGCAGTACCCCAAACTACGAGCAGTACTTC.